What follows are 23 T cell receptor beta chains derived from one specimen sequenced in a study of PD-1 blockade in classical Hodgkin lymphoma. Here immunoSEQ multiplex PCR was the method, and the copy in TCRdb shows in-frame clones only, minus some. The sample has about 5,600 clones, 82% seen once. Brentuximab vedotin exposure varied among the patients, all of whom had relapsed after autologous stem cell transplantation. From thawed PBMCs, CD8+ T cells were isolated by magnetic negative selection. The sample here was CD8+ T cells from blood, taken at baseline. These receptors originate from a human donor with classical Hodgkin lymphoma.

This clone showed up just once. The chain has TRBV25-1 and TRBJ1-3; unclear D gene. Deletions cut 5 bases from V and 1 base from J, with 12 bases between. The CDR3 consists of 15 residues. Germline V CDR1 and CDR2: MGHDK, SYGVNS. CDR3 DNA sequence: TGTGCCAGCAGTCCTGGGAGCGAGTCTGGAAACACCATATATTTT. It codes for CASSPGSESGNTIYF.

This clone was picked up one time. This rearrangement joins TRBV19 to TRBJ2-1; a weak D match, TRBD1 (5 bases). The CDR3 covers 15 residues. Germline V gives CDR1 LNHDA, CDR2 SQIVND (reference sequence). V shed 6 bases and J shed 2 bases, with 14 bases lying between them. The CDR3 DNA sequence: TGTGCCAGTAGGAAATCCAGGACACCCTACAATGAGCAGTTCTTC. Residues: CASRKSRTPYNEQFF.

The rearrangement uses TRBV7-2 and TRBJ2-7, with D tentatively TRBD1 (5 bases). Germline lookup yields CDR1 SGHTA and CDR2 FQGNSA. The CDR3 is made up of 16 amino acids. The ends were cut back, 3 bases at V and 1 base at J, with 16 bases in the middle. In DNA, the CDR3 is TGTGCCAGCAGCTTCTTGACAGTTAAGGATTCCTACGAGCAGTACTTC. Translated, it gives CASSFLTVKDSYEQYF. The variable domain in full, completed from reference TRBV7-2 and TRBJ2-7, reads GAGVSQSPSNKVTEKGKDVELRCDPISGHTALYWYRQSLGQGLEFLIYFQGNSAPDKSGLPSDRFSAERTGGSVSTLTIQRTQQEDSAVYLCASSFLTVKDSYEQYFGPGTRLTVT.

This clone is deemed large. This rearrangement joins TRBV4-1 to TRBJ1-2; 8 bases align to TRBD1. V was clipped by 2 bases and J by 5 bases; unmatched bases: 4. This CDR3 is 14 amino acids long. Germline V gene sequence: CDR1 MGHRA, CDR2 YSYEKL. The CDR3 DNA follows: TGCGCCAGCAGCCAAACAGGGGGGGGTTATGGCTACACCTTC. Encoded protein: CASSQTGGGYGYTF.

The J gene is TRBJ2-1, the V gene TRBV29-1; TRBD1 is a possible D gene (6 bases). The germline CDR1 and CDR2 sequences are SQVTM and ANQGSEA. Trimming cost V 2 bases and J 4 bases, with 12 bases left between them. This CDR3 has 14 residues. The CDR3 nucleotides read TGCAGCGTTGAACTCAGGGGATATTACAATGAGCAGTTCTTC. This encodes CSVELRGYYNEQFF.

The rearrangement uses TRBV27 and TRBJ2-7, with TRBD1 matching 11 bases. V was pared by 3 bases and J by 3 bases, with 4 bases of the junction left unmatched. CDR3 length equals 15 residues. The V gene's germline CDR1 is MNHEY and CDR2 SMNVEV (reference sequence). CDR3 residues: CASSFSGTGGYEQYF. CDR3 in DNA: TGTGCCAGCAGTTTCTCCGGGACAGGGGGCTACGAGCAGTACTTC.

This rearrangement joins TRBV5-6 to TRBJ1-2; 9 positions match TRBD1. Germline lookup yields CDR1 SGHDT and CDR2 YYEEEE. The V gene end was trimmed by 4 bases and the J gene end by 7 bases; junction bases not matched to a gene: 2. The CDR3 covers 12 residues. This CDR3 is CASSGTGSGYTF. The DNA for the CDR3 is TGTGCCAGCAGCGGGACAGGGTCTGGCTACACCTTC.

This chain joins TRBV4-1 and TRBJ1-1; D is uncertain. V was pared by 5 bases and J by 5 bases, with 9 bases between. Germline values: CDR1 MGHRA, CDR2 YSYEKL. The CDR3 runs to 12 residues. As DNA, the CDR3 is TGCGCCAGCAGCAAGGGCGAAACTGAAGCTTTCTTT. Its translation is CASSKGETEAFF.

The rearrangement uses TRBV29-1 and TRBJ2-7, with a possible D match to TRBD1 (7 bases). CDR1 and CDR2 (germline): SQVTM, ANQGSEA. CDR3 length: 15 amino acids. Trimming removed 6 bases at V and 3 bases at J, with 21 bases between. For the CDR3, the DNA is TGCAGCGTCCGCGGGGCGGCCGGGACAGACTACGAGCAGTACTTC. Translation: CSVRGAAGTDYEQYF.

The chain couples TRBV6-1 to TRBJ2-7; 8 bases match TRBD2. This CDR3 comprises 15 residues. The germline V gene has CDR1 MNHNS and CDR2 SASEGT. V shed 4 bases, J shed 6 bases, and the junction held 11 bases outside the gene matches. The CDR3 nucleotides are TGTGCCAGCAGTGCATGGAGTGCAGGGACTAGCGAGCAGTACTTC. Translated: CASSAWSAGTSEQYF.

CDR3 region: CASSQEWRVNNEQFF. The CDR3 region has the DNA TGTGCCAGCAGCCAAGAATGGAGGGTCAACAATGAGCAGTTCTTC. The chain links TRBV4-2 to TRBJ2-1, with a tentative D call TRBD2 (6 bases). The germline V and J ends were trimmed by 0 bases and 5 bases, with 11 bases remaining between them. This CDR3 comprises 15 residues. Per the germline V gene, CDR1 is LGHNA and CDR2 is YNFKEQ.

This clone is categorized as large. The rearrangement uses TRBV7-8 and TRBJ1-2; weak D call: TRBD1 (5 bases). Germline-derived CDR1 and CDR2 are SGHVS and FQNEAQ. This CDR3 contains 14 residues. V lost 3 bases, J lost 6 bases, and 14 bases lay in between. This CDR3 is CASSLNGGIDGYTF. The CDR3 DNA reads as TGTGCCAGCAGCTTGAACGGGGGGATAGATGGCTACACCTTC.

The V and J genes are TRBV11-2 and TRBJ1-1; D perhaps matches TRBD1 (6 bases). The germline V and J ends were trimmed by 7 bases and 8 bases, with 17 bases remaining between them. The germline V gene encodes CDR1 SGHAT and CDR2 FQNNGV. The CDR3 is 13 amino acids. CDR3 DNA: TGTGCCAGCACCATGGTCCGGGGGCGAGAAGCTTTCTTT. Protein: CASTMVRGREAFF.

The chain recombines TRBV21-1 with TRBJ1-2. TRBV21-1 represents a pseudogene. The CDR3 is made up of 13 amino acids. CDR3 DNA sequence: TGTGCCAGCAGCAAATCGGTGGTGAATGGCTACACCTTC. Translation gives CASSKSVVNGYTF.

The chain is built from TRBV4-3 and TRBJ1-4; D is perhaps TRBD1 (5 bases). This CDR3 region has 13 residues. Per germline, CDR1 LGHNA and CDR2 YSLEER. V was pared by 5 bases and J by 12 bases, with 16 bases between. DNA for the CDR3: TGCGCCAGCAGCGGCCGGCGGGACGATGAACTGTTTTTT. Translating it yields CASSGRRDDELFF.

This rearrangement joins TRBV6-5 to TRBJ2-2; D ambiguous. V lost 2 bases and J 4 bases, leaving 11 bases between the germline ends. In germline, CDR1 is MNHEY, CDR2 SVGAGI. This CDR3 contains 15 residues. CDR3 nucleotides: TGTGCCAGCAGTTACCAGACATTCGGCACCGGGGAGCTGTTTTTT. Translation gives CASSYQTFGTGELFF.

CDR3 loop: CAISPGTDTQYF. CDR3 nucleotide sequence: TGTGCCATTAGCCCCGGCACAGATACGCAGTATTTT. The V and J genes are TRBV28 and TRBJ2-3; no firm D call. The germline V gene encodes CDR1 MDHEN and CDR2 SYDVKM. V was trimmed by 10 bases and J by 1 base, leaving 9 bases between them. The CDR3 is made up of 12 amino acids.

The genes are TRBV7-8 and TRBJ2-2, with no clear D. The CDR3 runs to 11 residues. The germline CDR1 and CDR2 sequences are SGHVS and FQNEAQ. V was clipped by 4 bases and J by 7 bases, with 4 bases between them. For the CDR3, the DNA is TGTGCCAGCAGCTATGGCGGGGAGCTGTTTTTT. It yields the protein CASSYGGELFF. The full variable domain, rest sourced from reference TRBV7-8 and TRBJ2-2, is GAGVSQSPRYKVAKRGQDVALRCDPISGHVSLFWYQQALGQGPEFLTYFQNEAQLDKSGLPSDRFFAERPEGSVSTLKIQRTQQEDSAVYLCASSYGGELFFGEGSRLTVL.

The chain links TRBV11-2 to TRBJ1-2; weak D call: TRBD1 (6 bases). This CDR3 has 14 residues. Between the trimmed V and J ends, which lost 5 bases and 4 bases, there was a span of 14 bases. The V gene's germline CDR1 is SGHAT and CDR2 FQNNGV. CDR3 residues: CASSPTGYGYGYTF. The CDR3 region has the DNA TGTGCCAGCAGCCCCACAGGGTATGGCTATGGCTACACCTTC.

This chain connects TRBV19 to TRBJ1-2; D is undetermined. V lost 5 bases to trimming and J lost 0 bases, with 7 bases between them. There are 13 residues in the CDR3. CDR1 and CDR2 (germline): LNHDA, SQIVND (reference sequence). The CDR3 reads CASSLQANYGYTF. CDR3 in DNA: TGTGCCAGTAGTTTACAAGCTAACTATGGCTACACCTTC. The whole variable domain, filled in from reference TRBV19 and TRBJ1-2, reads DGGITQSPKYLFRKEGQNVTLSCEQNLNHDAMYWYRQDPGQGLRLIYYSQIVNDFQKGDIAEGYSVSREKKESFPLTVTSAQKNPTAFYLCASSLQANYGYTFGSGTRLTVV.

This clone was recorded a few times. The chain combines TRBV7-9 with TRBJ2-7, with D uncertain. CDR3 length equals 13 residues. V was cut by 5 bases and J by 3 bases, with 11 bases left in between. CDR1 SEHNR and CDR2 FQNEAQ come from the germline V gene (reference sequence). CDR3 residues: CASSLVGLYEQYF. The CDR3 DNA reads TGTGCCAGCAGCCTCGTGGGTCTCTACGAGCAGTACTTC.

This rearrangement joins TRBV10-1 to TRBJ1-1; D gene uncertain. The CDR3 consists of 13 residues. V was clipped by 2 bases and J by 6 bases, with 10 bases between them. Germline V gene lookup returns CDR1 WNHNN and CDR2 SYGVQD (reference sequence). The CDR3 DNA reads TGCGCCAGCAGTGAGAACCCAAGCGCTGAAGCTTTCTTT. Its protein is CASSENPSAEAFF.

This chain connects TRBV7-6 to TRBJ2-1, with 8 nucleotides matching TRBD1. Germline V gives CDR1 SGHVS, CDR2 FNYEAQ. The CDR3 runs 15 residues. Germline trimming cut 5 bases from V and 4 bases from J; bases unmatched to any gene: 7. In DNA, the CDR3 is TGTGCCAGCAGCCCCGACAGGGGTTTATACAATGAGCAGTTCTTC. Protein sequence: CASSPDRGLYNEQFF. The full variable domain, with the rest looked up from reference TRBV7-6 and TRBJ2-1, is GAGVSQSPRYKVTKRGQDVALRCDPISGHVSLYWYRQALGQGPEFLTYFNYEAQQDKSGLPNDRFSAERPEGSISTLTIQRTEQRDSAMYRCASSPDRGLYNEQFFGPGTRLTVL.